The 4 T cell receptor beta chains below all came from one sample that was sequenced in a study of early T cells in non-severe SARS-CoV-2 infection. TCRdb analysed the 5' RACE reads with MiXCR anew, one entry per CDR3 protein. The repertoire holds about 92,000 distinct CDR3 sequences, with about 14% as singletons. What was sequenced was whole blood. The receptors originated from an adult who was a healthcare worker with PCR-confirmed SARS-CoV-2 infection or an uninfected control (not recorded which).

This clonotype was counted a few times. V usage is TRBV6-2 or TRBV6-3 and J usage is TRBJ1-2; no clear D gene. Trimming removed 1 base from V and 1 base from J, with 13 bases in between. The germline CDR1 and CDR2 sequences are MNHEY and SVGEGT. The CDR3 has 16 residues. Here the CDR3 reads CASSYWTPTLNYGYTF. Written as DNA, the CDR3 is TGTGCCAGCAGTTACTGGACCCCGACGCTTAACTATGGCTACACCTTC.

This clonotype was counted between two and nine times. The CDR3 reads CASSRGGPNYGYTF. In nucleotides, the CDR3 is TGTGCCAGCAGCCGGGGAGGGCCCAACTATGGCTACACCTTC. The chain combines TRBV28 with TRBJ1-2; the D is unclear. This CDR3 has 14 amino acids. Between the trimmed V and J ends, which lost 6 bases and 2 bases, there was a span of 13 bases. CDR1 is MDHEN, CDR2 SYDVKM, per germline.

This clonotype has more than one count but fewer than ten. The chain joins TRBV12-3 or TRBV12-4 to TRBJ1-1, with TRBD1 as a possible D gene (5 bases). V shed 3 bases and J shed 4 bases, with 15 bases lying between them. This CDR3 is 15 amino acids long. For the CDR3, the DNA is TGTGCCAGCAGTTTTTTGGGGGGAAGGGGCACTGAAGCTTTCTTT. Translated: CASSFLGGRGTEAFF.

This chain connects TRBV6-2 or TRBV6-3 to TRBJ2-7, with D maybe TRBD2 (6 bases). Germline-derived CDR1 and CDR2 are MNHEY and SVGEGT. The CDR3 loop spans 13 amino acids. The V end was cut by 2 bases, the J end by 5 bases, with 10 bases between. The CDR3 is CASSYGGGHEQYF. The CDR3 DNA follows: TGTGCCAGCAGTTACGGGGGAGGACACGAGCAGTACTTC.